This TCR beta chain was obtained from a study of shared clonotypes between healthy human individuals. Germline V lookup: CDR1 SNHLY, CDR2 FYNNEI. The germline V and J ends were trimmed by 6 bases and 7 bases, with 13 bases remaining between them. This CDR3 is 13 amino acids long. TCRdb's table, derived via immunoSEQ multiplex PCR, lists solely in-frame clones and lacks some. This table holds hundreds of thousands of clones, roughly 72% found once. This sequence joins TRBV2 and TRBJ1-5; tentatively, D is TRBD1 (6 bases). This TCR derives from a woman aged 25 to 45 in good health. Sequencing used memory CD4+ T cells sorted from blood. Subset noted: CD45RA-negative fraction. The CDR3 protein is CASSSTGKQPQHF. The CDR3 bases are TGTGCCAGCAGCTCCACAGGGAAACAGCCCCAGCATTTT. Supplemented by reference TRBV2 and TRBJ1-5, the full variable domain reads EPEVTQTPSHQVTQMGQEVILRCVPISNHLYFYWYRQILGQKVEFLVSFYNNEISEKSEIFDDQFSVERPDGSNFTLKIRSTKLEDSAMYFCASSSTGKQPQHFGDGTRLSIL.